This T cell receptor beta chain came from a study of OX40 agonist ivuxolimab in advanced cancers. At the level of the study: The diagnoses of dose-escalation patients were hepatocellular carcinoma, melanoma, renal cell or head and neck cancer.

Here immunoSEQ multiplex PCR was the method, and the copy in TCRdb shows in-frame clones only, minus some. This sample has 50,000 or so clones, with approximately 88% found just once. The table lists this clone with a few counts. Its antigen is unidentified. Deletions cut 2 bases from V and 6 bases from J, with 11 bases between. The CDR3 contains 14 residues. Germline loops: CDR1 SGHNT, CDR2 YYREEE (reference sequence). Study-wide results and caveats: Determination of antigen specificity was not performed for the expanded peripheral T cells.

The sequenced sample was CD4+ or CD8+ T cells sorted from blood, obtained in a trial of the OX40 agonist ivuxolimab. V usage is TRBV5-4 and J usage is TRBJ1-4; maybe TRBD1 (5 bases). The sequence was collected from an adult with an advanced solid tumor such as melanoma, head and neck, liver or kidney cancer. The CDR3 region is CASSLSGTDEKLFF. The CDR3 DNA follows: TGTGCCAGCAGCTTAAGCGGGACCGATGAAAAACTGTTTTTT.